A selection of T cell receptor beta chains follows, all from one sample in a study of regulatory T cells in long-lasting Graves disease. MiXCR, applied by TCRdb to the multiplex PCR reads, yields one record per CDR3 protein. The data hold hundreds of thousands of distinct CDR3 sequences, with about 16% observed a single time. These data were also filed under a second study, of T cells in Graves' hyperthyroidism and ophthalmopathy.

This sample comprised peripheral blood mononuclear cells (PBMCs), obtained at new diagnosis, from a patient treated with antithyroid drugs. The receptors were gathered from a woman aged 25 to 39 with Graves disease. The CDR3 runs from the conserved cysteine through the conserved F or W. D genes are given only for firm matches. Some rows have no size entry. The others give once, few or many, or a class for an expanded clone.

j_gene: TRBJ2-3
v_gene: TRBV7-3
abundance: .
d_gene: TRBD2
CDR3aa: CASSLSLAGGTDTQYF
CDR3nt: TGTGCCAGCAGCTTAAGTCTAGCGGGGGGCACAGATACGCAGTATTTT

j_gene: TRBJ2-5
v_gene: TRBV20-1
abundance: many
d_gene: TRBD2
CDR3aa: CSARDRLAGGQETQYF
CDR3nt: TGCAGTGCTAGAGATCGGCTAGCGGGAGGTCAAGAGACCCAGTACTTC

j_gene: TRBJ2-7
v_gene: TRBV30
abundance: many
d_gene: TRBD1
CDR3aa: CAWGTGGYEQYF
CDR3nt: TGTGCCTGGGGTACAGGGGGCTACGAGCAGTACTTC

j_gene: TRBJ2-3
v_gene: TRBV11-3
abundance: many
d_gene: TRBD1
CDR3aa: CASSPGGNTDTQYF
CDR3nt: TGTGCCAGCAGCCCAGGGGGTAACACAGATACGCAGTATTTT

j_gene: TRBJ1-4
v_gene: TRBV20-1
abundance: .
d_gene: .
CDR3aa: CSAREFSHEKLFF
CDR3nt: TGCAGTGCTCGGGAGTTCAGCCATGAAAAACTGTTTTTT

j_gene: TRBJ2-7
v_gene: TRBV5-8
abundance: .
d_gene: .
CDR3aa: CASSWTESYEQYF
CDR3nt: TGTGCCAGCAGCTGGACAGAATCCTACGAGCAGTACTTC

j_gene: TRBJ2-3
v_gene: TRBV6-2/TRBV6-3
abundance: many
d_gene: .
CDR3aa: CASSYRGSLADTQYF
CDR3nt: TGTGCCAGCAGTTACCGGGGGAGTCTGGCAGATACGCAGTATTTT

j_gene: TRBJ1-2
v_gene: TRBV20-1
abundance: many
d_gene: .
CDR3aa: CSARPRGYYGYTF
CDR3nt: TGCAGTGCTAGACCCCGGGGGTACTATGGCTACACCTTC

j_gene: TRBJ2-6
v_gene: TRBV7-7
abundance: few
d_gene: TRBD2
CDR3aa: CASSPGVAGDYSSGANVLTF
CDR3nt: TGTGCTAGCAGCCCCGGGGTAGCGGGAGATTATAGTTCTGGGGCCAACGTCCTGACTTTC

j_gene: TRBJ1-1
v_gene: TRBV2
abundance: few
d_gene: .
CDR3aa: CASIGGGTEAFF
CDR3nt: TGTGCCAGCATAGGAGGGGGCACTGAAGCTTTCTTT

j_gene: TRBJ2-5
v_gene: TRBV27
abundance: many
d_gene: TRBD2
CDR3aa: CASSLGLLAGGKETQYF
CDR3nt: TGTGCCAGCAGTTTGGGACTTCTAGCGGGAGGGAAAGAGACCCAGTACTTC

j_gene: TRBJ2-7
v_gene: TRBV29-1
abundance: few
d_gene: .
CDR3aa: CSVEAPSSYEQYF
CDR3nt: TGCAGCGTTGAAGCCCCGAGCTCCTACGAGCAGTACTTC

j_gene: TRBJ2-5
v_gene: TRBV18
abundance: .
d_gene: .
CDR3aa: CASSERLDAETQYF
CDR3nt: TGTGCCAGCTCCGAACGACTAGACGCAGAGACCCAGTACTTC

j_gene: TRBJ2-3
v_gene: TRBV3-1
abundance: few
d_gene: .
CDR3aa: CASSRPGALTDTQYF
CDR3nt: TGTGCCAGCAGCCGACCGGGGGCCTTGACAGATACGCAGTATTTT

j_gene: TRBJ2-7
v_gene: TRBV30
abundance: .
d_gene: .
CDR3aa: CAWSTGFEQYF
CDR3nt: TGTGCCTGGAGTACAGGGTTCGAGCAGTACTTC

j_gene: TRBJ2-5
v_gene: TRBV6-2/TRBV6-3
abundance: .
d_gene: .
CDR3aa: CADSPGLQETQYF
CDR3nt: TGTGCCGATAGTCCGGGACTCCAAGAGACCCAGTACTTC

j_gene: TRBJ1-2
v_gene: TRBV18
abundance: .
d_gene: TRBD1
CDR3aa: CASSPPGTVVHGYTF
CDR3nt: TGTGCCAGCTCACCACCGGGGACAGTCGTCCATGGCTACACCTTC

j_gene: TRBJ2-7
v_gene: TRBV7-9
abundance: many
d_gene: .
CDR3aa: CASSLAPGQKGEQYF
CDR3nt: TGTGCCAGCAGCTTAGCCCCAGGGCAGAAAGGCGAGCAGTACTTC

j_gene: TRBJ2-3
v_gene: TRBV6-1
abundance: many
d_gene: TRBD2
CDR3aa: CATDAILAGVDTQYF
CDR3nt: TGTGCCACTGATGCGATTCTAGCGGGAGTAGATACGCAGTATTTT

j_gene: TRBJ2-7
v_gene: TRBV6-2/TRBV6-3
abundance: .
d_gene: .
CDR3aa: CASSYGQNYEQYF
CDR3nt: TGTGCCAGCAGTTATGGACAGAACTACGAGCAGTACTTC

j_gene: TRBJ2-1
v_gene: TRBV11-2
abundance: .
d_gene: .
CDR3aa: CASSLAPWDNEQFF
CDR3nt: TGTGCCAGCAGCTTAGCTCCGTGGGACAATGAGCAGTTCTTC

j_gene: TRBJ2-5
v_gene: TRBV7-9
abundance: many
d_gene: .
CDR3aa: CASSLEKRVETQYF
CDR3nt: TGTGCCAGCAGCTTAGAAAAAAGAGTGGAGACCCAGTACTTC